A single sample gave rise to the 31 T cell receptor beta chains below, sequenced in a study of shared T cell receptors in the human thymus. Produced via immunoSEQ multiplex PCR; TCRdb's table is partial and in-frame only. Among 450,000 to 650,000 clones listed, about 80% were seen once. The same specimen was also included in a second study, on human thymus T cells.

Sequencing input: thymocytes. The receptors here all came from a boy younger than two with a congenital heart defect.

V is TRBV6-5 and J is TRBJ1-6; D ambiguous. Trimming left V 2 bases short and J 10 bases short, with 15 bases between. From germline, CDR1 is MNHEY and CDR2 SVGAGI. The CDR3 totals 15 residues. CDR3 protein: CASSYGNEVSSPLHF. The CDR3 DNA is TGTGCCAGCAGTTACGGTAACGAGGTTTCATCACCCCTCCACTTT.

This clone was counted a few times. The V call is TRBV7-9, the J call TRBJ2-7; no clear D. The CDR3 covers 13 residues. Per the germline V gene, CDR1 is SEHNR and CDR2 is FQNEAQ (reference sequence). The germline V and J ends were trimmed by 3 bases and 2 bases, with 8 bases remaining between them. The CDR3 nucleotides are TGTGCCAGCAGCTTTAGTGCTACCTACGAGCAGTACTTC. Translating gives CASSFSATYEQYF.

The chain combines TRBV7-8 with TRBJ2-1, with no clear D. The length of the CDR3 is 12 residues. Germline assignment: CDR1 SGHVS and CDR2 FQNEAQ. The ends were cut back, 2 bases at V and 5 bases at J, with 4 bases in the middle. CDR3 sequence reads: CASSLRDNEQFF. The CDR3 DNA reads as TGTGCCAGCAGCTTACGTGACAATGAGCAGTTCTTC.

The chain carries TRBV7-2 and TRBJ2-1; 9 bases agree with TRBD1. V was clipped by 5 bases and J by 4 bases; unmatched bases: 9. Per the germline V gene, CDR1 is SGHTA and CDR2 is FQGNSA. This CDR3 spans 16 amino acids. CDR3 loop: CASSLIRDRVYNEQFF. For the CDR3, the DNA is TGTGCCAGCAGCCTCATCCGGGACAGGGTTTACAATGAGCAGTTCTTC.

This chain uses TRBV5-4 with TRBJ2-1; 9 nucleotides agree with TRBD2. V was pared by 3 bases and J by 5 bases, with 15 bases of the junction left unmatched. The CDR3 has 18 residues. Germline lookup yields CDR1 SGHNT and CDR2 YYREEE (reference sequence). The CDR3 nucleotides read TGTGCCAGCAGCTGCCCCCTTGGGACTAGCCCGTTCCACAATGAGCAGTTCTTC. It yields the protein CASSCPLGTSPFHNEQFF.

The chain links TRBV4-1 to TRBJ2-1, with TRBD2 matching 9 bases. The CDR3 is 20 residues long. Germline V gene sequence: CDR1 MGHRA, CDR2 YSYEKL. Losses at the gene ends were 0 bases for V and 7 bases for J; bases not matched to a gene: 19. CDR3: CASSQERMGLPGLAANEQFF. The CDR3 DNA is TGCGCCAGCAGCCAAGAAAGGATGGGGCTTCCGGGACTAGCTGCTAATGAGCAGTTCTTC.

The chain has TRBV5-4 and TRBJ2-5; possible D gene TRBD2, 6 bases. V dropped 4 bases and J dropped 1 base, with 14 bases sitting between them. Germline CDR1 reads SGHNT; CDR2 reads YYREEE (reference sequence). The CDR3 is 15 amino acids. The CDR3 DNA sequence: TGTGCCAGCAGCCACCTAAGGGACTCCCAAGAGACCCAGTACTTC. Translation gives CASSHLRDSQETQYF.

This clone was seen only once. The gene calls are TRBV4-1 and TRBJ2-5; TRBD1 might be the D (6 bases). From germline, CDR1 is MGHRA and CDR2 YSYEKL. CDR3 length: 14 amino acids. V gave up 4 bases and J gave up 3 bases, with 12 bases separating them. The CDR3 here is CASSLKGGKETQYF. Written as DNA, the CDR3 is TGCGCCAGCAGCCTCAAAGGGGGTAAAGAGACCCAGTACTTC.

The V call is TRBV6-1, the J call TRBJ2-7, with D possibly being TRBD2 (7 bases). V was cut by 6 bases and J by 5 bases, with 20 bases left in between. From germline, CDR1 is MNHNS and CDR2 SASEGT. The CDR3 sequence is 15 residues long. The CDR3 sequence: CASSQRGRVIHEQYF. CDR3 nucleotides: TGTGCCAGCAGCCAAAGGGGGAGGGTTATCCACGAGCAGTACTTC.

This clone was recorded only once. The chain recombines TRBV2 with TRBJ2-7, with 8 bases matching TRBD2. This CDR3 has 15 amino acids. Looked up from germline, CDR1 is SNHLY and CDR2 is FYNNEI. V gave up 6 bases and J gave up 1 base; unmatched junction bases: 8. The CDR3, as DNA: TGTGCCAGCAGCACTAGCGGCTCCGGATCCTACGAGCAGTACTTC. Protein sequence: CASSTSGSGSYEQYF. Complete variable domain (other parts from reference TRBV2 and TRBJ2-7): EPEVTQTPSHQVTQMGQEVILRCVPISNHLYFYWYRQILGQKVEFLVSFYNNEISEKSEIFDDQFSVERPDGSNFTLKIRSTKLEDSAMYFCASSTSGSGSYEQYFGPGTRLTVT.

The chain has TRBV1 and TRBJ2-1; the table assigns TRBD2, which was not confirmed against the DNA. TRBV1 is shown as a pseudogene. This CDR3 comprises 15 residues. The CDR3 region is CTSSPRAGPNNEQFF. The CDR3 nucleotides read TGCACCAGCAGCCCCCGTGCGGGACCGAACAATGAGCAGTTCTTC.

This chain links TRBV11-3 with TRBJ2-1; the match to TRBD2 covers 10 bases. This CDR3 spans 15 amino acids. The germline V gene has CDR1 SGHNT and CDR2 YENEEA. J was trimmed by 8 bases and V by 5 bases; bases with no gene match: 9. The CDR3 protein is CASSPGLAARDEQFF. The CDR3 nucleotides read TGTGCCAGCAGCCCTGGACTAGCGGCGCGCGATGAGCAGTTCTTC.

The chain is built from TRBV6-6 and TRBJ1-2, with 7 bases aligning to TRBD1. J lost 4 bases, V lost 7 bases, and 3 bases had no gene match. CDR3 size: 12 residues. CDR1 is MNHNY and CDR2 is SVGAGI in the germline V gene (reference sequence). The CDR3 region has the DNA TGTGCCAGCACTCCAGGGGGCTATGGCTACACCTTC. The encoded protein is CASTPGGYGYTF.

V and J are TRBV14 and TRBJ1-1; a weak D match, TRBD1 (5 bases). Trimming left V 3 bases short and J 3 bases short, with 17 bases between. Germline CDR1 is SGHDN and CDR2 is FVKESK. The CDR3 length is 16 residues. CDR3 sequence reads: CASSHSGRGRDTEAFF. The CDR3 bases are TGTGCCAGCAGCCATTCAGGGAGGGGACGGGACACTGAAGCTTTCTTT.

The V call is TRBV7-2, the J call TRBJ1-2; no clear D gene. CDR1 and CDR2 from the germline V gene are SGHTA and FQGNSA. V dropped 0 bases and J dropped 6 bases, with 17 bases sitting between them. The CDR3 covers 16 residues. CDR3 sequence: CASSLARPIRSHGYTF. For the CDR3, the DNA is TGTGCCAGCAGCTTAGCGAGGCCCATCCGTTCCCATGGCTACACCTTC.

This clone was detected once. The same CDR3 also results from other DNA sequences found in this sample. The CDR3 DNA reads as TGTGCCAGCAGTTTACGGGACAGAAATCAGCCCCAGCATTTT. Translating it yields CASSLRDRNQPQHF. The chain has TRBV27 and TRBJ1-5; 7 bases fit TRBD1. CDR3 length equals 14 residues. V trimming: 2 bases; J trimming: 4 bases; junction bases outside the gene matches: 2. Germline-derived CDR1 and CDR2 are MNHEY and SMNVEV (reference sequence).

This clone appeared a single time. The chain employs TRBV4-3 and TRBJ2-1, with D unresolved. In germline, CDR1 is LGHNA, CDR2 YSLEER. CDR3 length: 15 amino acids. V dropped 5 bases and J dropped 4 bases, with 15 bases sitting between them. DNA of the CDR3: TGCGCCAGCAGCTATACTGTCAGGTTATACAATGAGCAGTTCTTC. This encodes CASSYTVRLYNEQFF.

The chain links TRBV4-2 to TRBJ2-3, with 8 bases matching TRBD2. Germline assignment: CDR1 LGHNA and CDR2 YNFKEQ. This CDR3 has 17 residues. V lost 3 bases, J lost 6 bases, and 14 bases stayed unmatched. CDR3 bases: TGTGCCAGCAGCCACCTCTCGCGACTAGCGATTTCTGATACGCAGTATTTT. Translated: CASSHLSRLAISDTQYF.

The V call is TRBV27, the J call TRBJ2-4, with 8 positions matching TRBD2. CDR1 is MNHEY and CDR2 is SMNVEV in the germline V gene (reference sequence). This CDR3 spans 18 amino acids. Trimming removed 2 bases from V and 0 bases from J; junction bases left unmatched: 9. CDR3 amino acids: CASSLGGGRYLAKNIQYF. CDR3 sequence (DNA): TGTGCCAGCAGTTTAGGGGGCGGGAGGTACCTAGCCAAAAACATTCAGTACTTC.

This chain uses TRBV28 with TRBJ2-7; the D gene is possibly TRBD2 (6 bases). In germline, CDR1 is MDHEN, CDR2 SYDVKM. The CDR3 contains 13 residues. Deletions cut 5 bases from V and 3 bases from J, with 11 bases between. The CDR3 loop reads CASSGGTYYEQYF. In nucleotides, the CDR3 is TGTGCCAGCAGTGGAGGGACTTACTACGAGCAGTACTTC.

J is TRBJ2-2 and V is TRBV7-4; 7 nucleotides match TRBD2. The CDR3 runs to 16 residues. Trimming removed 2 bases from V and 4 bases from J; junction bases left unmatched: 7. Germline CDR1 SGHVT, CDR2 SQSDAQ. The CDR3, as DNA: TGTGCCAGCAGCTTAAAGCGGGGTCGAGGCACCGGGGAGCTGTTTTTT. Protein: CASSLKRGRGTGELFF. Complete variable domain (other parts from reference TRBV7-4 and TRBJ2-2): GAGVSQSPRYKVAKRGRDVALRCDSISGHVTLYWYRQTLGQGSEVLTYSQSDAQRDKSGRPSGRFSAERPERSVSTLKIQRTEQGDSAVYLCASSLKRGRGTGELFFGEGSRLTVL.

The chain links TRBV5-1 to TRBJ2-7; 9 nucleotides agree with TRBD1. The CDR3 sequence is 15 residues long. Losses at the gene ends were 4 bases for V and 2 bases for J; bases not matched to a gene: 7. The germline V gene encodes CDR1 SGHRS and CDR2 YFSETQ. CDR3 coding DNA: TGCGCCAGCAGCGCCTGGGGACAGGGCCCCTACGAGCAGTACTTC. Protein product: CASSAWGQGPYEQYF.

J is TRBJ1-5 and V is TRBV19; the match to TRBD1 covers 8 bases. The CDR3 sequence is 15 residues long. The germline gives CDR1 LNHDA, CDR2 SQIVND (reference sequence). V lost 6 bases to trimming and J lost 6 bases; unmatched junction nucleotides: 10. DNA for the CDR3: TGTGCCAGTAGACTCTTGGACAGGGTAGGTCAGCCCCAGCATTTT. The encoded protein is CASRLLDRVGQPQHF.

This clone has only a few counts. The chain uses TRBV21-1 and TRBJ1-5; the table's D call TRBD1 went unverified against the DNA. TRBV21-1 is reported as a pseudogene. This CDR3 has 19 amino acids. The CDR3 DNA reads TGTGCCAGCAGCAAAGCGCAAGTTAGGGGACACCTTAGCAATCAGCCCCAGCATTTT. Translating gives CASSKAQVRGHLSNQPQHF.

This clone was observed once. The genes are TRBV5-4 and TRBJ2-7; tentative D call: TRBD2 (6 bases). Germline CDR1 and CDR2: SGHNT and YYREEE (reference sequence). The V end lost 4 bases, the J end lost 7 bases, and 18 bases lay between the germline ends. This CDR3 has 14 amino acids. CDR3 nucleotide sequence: TGTGCCAGCAGCCCGCCGGGAGCGTCACTGGAGCAGTACTTC. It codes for CASSPPGASLEQYF.

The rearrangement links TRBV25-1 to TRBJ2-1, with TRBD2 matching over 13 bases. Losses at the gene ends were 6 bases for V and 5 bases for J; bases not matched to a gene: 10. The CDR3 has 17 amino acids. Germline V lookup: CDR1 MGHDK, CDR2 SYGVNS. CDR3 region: CASRGLAGHIPHNEQFF. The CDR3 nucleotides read TGTGCCAGCAGGGGACTAGCGGGACACATACCCCACAATGAGCAGTTCTTC.

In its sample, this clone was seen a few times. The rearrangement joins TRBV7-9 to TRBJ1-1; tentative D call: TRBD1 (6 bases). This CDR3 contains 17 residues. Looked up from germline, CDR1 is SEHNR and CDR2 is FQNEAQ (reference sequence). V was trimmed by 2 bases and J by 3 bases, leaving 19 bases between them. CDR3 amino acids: CASSLFSRFEGDTEAFF. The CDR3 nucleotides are TGTGCCAGCAGCTTATTTTCCAGGTTCGAGGGGGACACTGAAGCTTTCTTT.

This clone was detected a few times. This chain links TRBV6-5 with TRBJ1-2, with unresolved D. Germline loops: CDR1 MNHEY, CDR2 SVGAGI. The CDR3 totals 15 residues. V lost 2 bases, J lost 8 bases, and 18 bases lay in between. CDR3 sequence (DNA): TGTGCCAGCAGTTACGAACCACGAAACCGGGGAGGCTACACCTTC. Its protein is CASSYEPRNRGGYTF.

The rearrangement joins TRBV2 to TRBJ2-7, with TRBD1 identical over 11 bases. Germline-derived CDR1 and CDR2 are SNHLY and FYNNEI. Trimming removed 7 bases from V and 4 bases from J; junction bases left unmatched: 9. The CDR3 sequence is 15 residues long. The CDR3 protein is CASIAPGQGAYEQYF. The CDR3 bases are TGTGCCAGCATCGCTCCCGGACAGGGGGCTTACGAGCAGTACTTC.

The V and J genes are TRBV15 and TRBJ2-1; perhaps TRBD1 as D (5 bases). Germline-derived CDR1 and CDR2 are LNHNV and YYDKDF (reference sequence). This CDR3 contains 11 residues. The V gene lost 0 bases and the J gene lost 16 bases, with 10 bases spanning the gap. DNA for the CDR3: TGTGCCACCAGCAGAGACAGGGTGGGCTTCTTC. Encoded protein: CATSRDRVGFF.

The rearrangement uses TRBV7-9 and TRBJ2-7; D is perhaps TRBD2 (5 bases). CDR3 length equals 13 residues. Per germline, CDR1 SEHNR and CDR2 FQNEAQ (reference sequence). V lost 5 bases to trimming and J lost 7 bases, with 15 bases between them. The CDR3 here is CASSPSGRGEQYF. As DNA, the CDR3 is TGTGCCAGCAGCCCCTCGGGCCGCGGGGAGCAGTACTTC. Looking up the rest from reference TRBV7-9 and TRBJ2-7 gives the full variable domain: DTGVSQNPRHKITKRGQNVTFRCDPISEHNRLYWYRQTLGQGPEFLTYFQNEAQLEKSRLLSDRFSAERPKGSFSTLEIQRTEQGDSAMYLCASSPSGRGEQYFGPGTRLTVT.